This T cell receptor (beta chain) came from a study of T cells in Graves' hyperthyroidism and ophthalmopathy. TCR beta CDR3 regions were amplified from RNA. A set of HTBI primers served as the primers for a first-round RT-PCR of the TCR CDR3. TCRdb analysed the multiplex PCR reads with MiXCR anew, one entry per CDR3 protein. This sample has 450,000 to 600,000 distinct CDR3 sequences; approximately 20% occur once, and the top ten carry around 50%. Trimming took off 1 base at V and 4 bases at J, with 13 bases between the two ends. In germline, CDR1 is SGHAT, CDR2 FQNNGV. The CDR3 loop spans 16 amino acids. At least ten counts were recorded for this clonotype.

Sequenced input: blood. V usage is TRBV11-2 and J usage is TRBJ2-2, with D perhaps TRBD1 (6 bases). This TCR derives from a man aged 40-50 years with Graves' ophthalmopathy. CDR3 sequence (DNA): TGTGCCAGCAGCTTAGTCAACAGGGTGGTCACCGGGGAGCTGTTTTTT. Translation: CASSLVNRVVTGELFF.